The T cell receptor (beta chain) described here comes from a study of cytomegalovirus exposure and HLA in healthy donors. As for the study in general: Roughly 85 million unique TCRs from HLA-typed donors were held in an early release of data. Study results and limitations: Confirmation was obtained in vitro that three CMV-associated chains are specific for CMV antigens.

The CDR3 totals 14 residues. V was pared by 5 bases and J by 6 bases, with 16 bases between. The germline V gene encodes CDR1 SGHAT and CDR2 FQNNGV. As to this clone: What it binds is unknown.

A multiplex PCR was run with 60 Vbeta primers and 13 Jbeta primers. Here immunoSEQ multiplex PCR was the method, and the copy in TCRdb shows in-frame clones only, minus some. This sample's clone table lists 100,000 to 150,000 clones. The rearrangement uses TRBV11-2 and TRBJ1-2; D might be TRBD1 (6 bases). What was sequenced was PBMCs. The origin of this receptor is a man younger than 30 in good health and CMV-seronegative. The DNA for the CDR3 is TGTGCCAGCAGCGCGCCACAGGGTTTTGATGGCTACACCTTC. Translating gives CASSAPQGFDGYTF.